This paragraph covers one TCR beta chain sequence. Its target is not known. The sample comes from a study of T cell responses to AZD1222 COVID-19 vaccine. V lost 0 bases and J lost 2, with 12 bases in between. CDR1 and CDR2 from the germline V gene are GTSNPN and SVGIG (reference sequence). There are 15 residues in the CDR3. Study findings and constraints: Seropositive at baseline were only six or seven AZD1222 recipients. Spike-wide vaccine-associated CD4 TCRs dominated at 160-218 and 743-854. A reported finding is that nearly half of spike-specific TCRs target unmutated variant regions. White British donors predominated, females outnumbered males, and clonal diversity was possibly underestimated.

Generated by immunoSEQ multiplex PCR, the TCRdb table keeps only in-frame clones and is missing some. The repertoire includes 95,000 to 110,000 clones, 88% of them detected once, and more than 8% sits in the top ten. This receptor was identified in an adult in good health. The chain employs TRBV30 and TRBJ2-3; D perhaps matches TRBD1 (5 bases). The source was peripheral blood, collected on day 0 of AZD1222 vaccination. The CDR3 loop reads CAWSVLSGSTDTQYF. The DNA of the CDR3 is TGTGCCTGGAGTGTACTCTCAGGGTCCACAGATACGCAGTATTTT.